The 19 T cell receptor beta chains presented below share a single source sample, sequenced in a study of cytomegalovirus exposure and HLA in healthy donors. The PCR made use of 60 Vbeta and 13 Jbeta primers. Sequencing used immunoSEQ multiplex PCR; TCRdb keeps in-frame clones, though not all of them. This sample has some 170,000 clones, with over 70% found just once. The specimen was PBMCs. These receptors were collected from a woman aged 60-75 years in good health and CMV-seropositive.

This clone showed up just a few times. The chain links TRBV29-1 to TRBJ2-3, with 8 positions matching TRBD2. The J segment lost 0 bases and the V segment lost 5 bases, leaving 7 bases of the junction unmatched. CDR3 size: 15 residues. The germline CDR1 and CDR2 sequences are SQVTM and ANQGSEA. CDR3 sequence (DNA): TGCAGCGTTCCCCAGCGGGGGCTTAGCACAGATACGCAGTATTTT. Translated: CSVPQRGLSTDTQYF.

The count of this clone is one. The rearrangement uses TRBV5-1 and TRBJ1-3, with D hard to call. V was shortened by 2 bases and J by 0 bases, with 9 bases between the two germline ends. The CDR3 is 15 amino acids. Germline V gene sequence: CDR1 SGHRS, CDR2 YFSETQ. This chain's CDR3 is CASSFGQISGNTIYF. The CDR3 coding sequence is TGCGCCAGCAGCTTTGGGCAAATCTCTGGAAACACCATATATTTT. Full variable domain (missing parts from reference TRBV5-1 and TRBJ1-3): KAGVTQTPRYLIKTRGQQVTLSCSPISGHRSVSWYQQTPGQGLQFLFEYFSETQRNKGNFPGRFSGRQFSNSRSEMNVSTLELGDSALYLCASSFGQISGNTIYFGEGSWLTVV.

This chain joins TRBV5-4 and TRBJ2-2; 13 nucleotides agree with TRBD2. The CDR3 is 17 residues long. The J segment lost 4 bases and the V segment lost 0 bases, leaving 3 bases of the junction unmatched. Per the germline V gene, CDR1 is SGHNT and CDR2 is YYREEE (reference sequence). The CDR3 DNA sequence: TGTGCCAGCAGCTTGGGACTAGCGGGGGGTTCCACCGGGGAGCTGTTTTTT. Encoded protein: CASSLGLAGGSTGELFF.

This clone was observed a handful of times. The chain employs TRBV27 and TRBJ1-4, with D perhaps matching TRBD1 (5 bases). The germline CDR1 and CDR2 sequences are MNHEY and SMNVEV (reference sequence). The CDR3 sequence is 13 residues long. Trimming removed 7 bases from V and 8 bases from J, with 14 bases in between. The CDR3 sequence is CASKPGVGEKLFF. The CDR3 nucleotides read TGTGCCAGCAAACCGGGGGTGGGGGAAAAACTGTTTTTT.

This sequence joins TRBV5-3 and TRBJ1-1, with 8 bases fitting TRBD1. Being an ORF, TRBV5-3 has a function that is uncertain. The CDR3 has 15 amino acids. V trimming: 7 bases; J trimming: 4 bases; junction bases outside the gene matches: 12. CDR3 region: CARYTGGEVSTEAFF. The CDR3 DNA reads TGTGCCAGATATACAGGGGGTGAAGTTAGCACTGAAGCTTTCTTT.

This chain connects TRBV28 to TRBJ2-4, with a weak D call TRBD1 (5 bases). Trimming left V 3 bases short and J 2 bases short, with 8 bases between. Germline CDR1 MDHEN, CDR2 SYDVKM. There are 14 residues in the CDR3. The CDR3 protein is CASSFQGTKNIQYF. CDR3 nucleotides: TGTGCCAGCAGTTTTCAGGGAACCAAAAACATTCAGTACTTC.

V usage is TRBV27 and J usage is TRBJ1-2; the match to TRBD1 covers 7 bases. With V trimmed by 2 bases and J by 2 bases, 8 bases remained unmatched. Per the germline V gene, CDR1 is MNHEY and CDR2 is SMNVEV (reference sequence). The CDR3 runs to 16 residues. CDR3 DNA sequence: TGTGCCAGCAGTTTAAGGGCTCCGGGACAGAACTATGGCTACACCTTC. It translates to CASSLRAPGQNYGYTF.

The chain has TRBV4-2 and TRBJ2-3, with 11 bases identical to TRBD2. In germline, CDR1 is LGHNA, CDR2 YNFKEQ. There are 18 residues in the CDR3. The V and J ends lost 3 bases and 1 base, in that order; junction bases with no gene match: 9. In DNA, the CDR3 is TGTGCCAGCAGCCAGACTAGCGGGGCCTTACCAGGCACAGATACGCAGTATTTT. Translated: CASSQTSGALPGTDTQYF.

The V gene is TRBV5-1, the J gene TRBJ2-3, with 12 nucleotides matching TRBD2. Germline V CDR1 and CDR2: SGHRS, YFSETQ. J gave up 2 bases and V 2 bases, and 6 bases lay outside the gene matches. This CDR3 has 17 residues. The CDR3 loop is CASSLTTSGRTTDTQYF. The CDR3, as DNA: TGCGCCAGCAGCTTAACCACTAGCGGGAGGACCACAGATACGCAGTATTTT.

The chain combines TRBV19 with TRBJ1-1; weak D call: TRBD1 (5 bases). CDR3 length: 14 amino acids. Trimming shortened V by 3 bases and J by 4 bases, and 12 bases separated the two germline ends. CDR1 is LNHDA, CDR2 SQIVND, per germline (reference sequence). CDR3 region: CASSIQGVVTEAFF. As DNA, the CDR3 is TGTGCCAGTAGTATTCAGGGTGTCGTCACTGAAGCTTTCTTT.

CDR3 sequence: CASSTRGGGKTDTQYF. CDR3 nucleotides: TGTGCCAGCAGCACAAGAGGCGGGGGCAAGACAGATACGCAGTATTTT. The chain is built from TRBV7-9 and TRBJ2-3, with TRBD2 as a possible D gene (7 bases). Trimming shortened V by 5 bases and J by 3 bases, and 18 bases separated the two germline ends. The CDR3 is 16 residues long. In germline, CDR1 is SEHNR, CDR2 FQNEAQ (reference sequence).

This clone was seen a few times. This chain joins TRBV27 and TRBJ1-1; D may be TRBD1 (6 bases). The CDR3 runs 16 residues. V was pared by 0 bases and J by 6 bases, with 17 bases between. In germline, CDR1 is MNHEY, CDR2 SMNVEV (reference sequence). The CDR3 nucleotides read TGTGCCAGCAGTTTATCCTCCGGGACACTGGGAGCTGAAGCTTTCTTT. Translated: CASSLSSGTLGAEAFF.

In this sample, this clone turned up a few times. V is TRBV6-5 and J is TRBJ1-2, with 9 bases aligning to TRBD1. With V trimmed by 4 bases and J by 6 bases, 0 bases remained unmatched. CDR1 and CDR2 (germline): MNHEY, SVGAGI. The CDR3 length is 12 residues. DNA of the CDR3: TGTGCCAGCAGTTGGACAGGGGATGGCTACACCTTC. This gives the protein CASSWTGDGYTF.

This clone has only a few counts. The CDR3 region has the DNA TGTGCCAGCAGCTTACAACACGGGAGGACCTACAATGAGCAGTTCTTC. This sequence encodes CASSLQHGRTYNEQFF. This chain links TRBV7-2 with TRBJ2-1; the match to TRBD2 covers 7 bases. This CDR3 is 16 amino acids long. V was clipped by 2 bases and J by 2 bases; unmatched bases: 6. CDR1 is SGHTA, CDR2 FQGNSA, per germline.

This clone came up a few times. The J gene is TRBJ2-7, the V gene TRBV11-3; 10 bases fit TRBD1. CDR1 is SGHNT, CDR2 YENEEA, per germline. Trimming removed 5 bases from V and 5 bases from J; junction bases left unmatched: 6. The CDR3 loop spans 14 amino acids. The DNA for the CDR3 is TGTGCCAGCAGCCCCGGGACAGGGGACCACGAGCAGTACTTC. Translated, it gives CASSPGTGDHEQYF.

This clone has just one count. Here the CDR3 reads CASSPRGPYEQYF. The CDR3, as DNA: TGTGCCAGCTCACCACGGGGGCCCTACGAGCAGTACTTC. This chain joins TRBV18 and TRBJ2-7; tentative D call: TRBD1 (6 bases). Germline CDR1 KGHSH, CDR2 LQKENI. The V gene lost 1 base and the J gene lost 2 bases, with 6 bases spanning the gap. The CDR3 consists of 13 residues.

The chain uses TRBV19 and TRBJ2-1; 8 positions match TRBD1. J lost 1 base, V lost 3 bases, and 2 bases had no gene match. This CDR3 comprises 15 residues. Germline V gives CDR1 LNHDA, CDR2 SQIVND (reference sequence). CDR3 amino acids: CASSIRQGSYNEQFF. CDR3 coding DNA: TGTGCCAGTAGTATTCGACAGGGGTCCTACAATGAGCAGTTCTTC.

The rearrangement joins TRBV28 to TRBJ1-2; a possible D gene is TRBD1 (6 bases). This CDR3 has 16 residues. Germline lookup yields CDR1 MDHEN and CDR2 SYDVKM. The V end lost 5 bases, the J end lost 3 bases, and 19 bases lay between the germline ends. This chain's CDR3 is CASSDEFGTSYYGYTF. In nucleotides, the CDR3 is TGTGCCAGCAGTGATGAATTTGGGACATCATACTATGGCTACACCTTC.

The rearrangement uses TRBV9 and TRBJ1-6; TRBD1 aligns across 9 bases. The CDR3 is 14 amino acids. V shed 8 bases, J shed 7 bases, and the junction held 7 bases outside the gene matches. Germline CDR1 SGDLS, CDR2 YYNGEE. The CDR3 reads CASTAGTGNSPLHF. The CDR3 DNA follows: TGTGCCAGTACCGCCGGGACAGGGAATTCACCCCTCCACTTT.